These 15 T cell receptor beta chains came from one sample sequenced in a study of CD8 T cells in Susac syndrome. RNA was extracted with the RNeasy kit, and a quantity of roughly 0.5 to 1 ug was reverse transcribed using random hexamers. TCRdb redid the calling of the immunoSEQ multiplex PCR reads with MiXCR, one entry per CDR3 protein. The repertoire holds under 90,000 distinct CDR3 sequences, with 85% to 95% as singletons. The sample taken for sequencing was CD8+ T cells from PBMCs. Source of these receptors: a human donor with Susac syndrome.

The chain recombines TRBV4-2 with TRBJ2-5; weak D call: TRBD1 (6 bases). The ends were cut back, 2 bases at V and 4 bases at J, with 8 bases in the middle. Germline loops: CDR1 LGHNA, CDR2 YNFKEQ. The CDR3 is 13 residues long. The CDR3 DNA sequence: TGTGCCAGCAGCCAAACAGGGTCAGAGACCCAGTACTTC. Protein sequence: CASSQTGSETQYF.

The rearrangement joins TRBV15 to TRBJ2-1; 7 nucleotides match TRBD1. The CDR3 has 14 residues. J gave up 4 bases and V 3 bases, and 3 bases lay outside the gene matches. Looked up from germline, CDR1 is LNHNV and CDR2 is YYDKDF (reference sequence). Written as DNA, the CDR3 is TGTGCCACCAGCAGGGGGACAGAATACAATGAGCAGTTCTTC. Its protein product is CATSRGTEYNEQFF.

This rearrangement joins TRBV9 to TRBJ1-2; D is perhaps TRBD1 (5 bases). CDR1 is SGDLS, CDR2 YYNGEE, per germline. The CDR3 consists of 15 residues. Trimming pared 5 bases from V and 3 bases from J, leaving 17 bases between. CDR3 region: CASSPLLGTHYGYTF. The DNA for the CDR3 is TGTGCCAGCAGTCCTCTCCTGGGGACCCACTATGGCTACACCTTC.

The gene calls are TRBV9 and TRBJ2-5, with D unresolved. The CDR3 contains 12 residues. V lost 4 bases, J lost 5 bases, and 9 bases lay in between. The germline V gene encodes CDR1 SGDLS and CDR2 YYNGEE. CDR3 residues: CASSPEGETQYF. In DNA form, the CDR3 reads TGTGCCAGCAGCCCCGAAGGGGAGACCCAGTACTTC.

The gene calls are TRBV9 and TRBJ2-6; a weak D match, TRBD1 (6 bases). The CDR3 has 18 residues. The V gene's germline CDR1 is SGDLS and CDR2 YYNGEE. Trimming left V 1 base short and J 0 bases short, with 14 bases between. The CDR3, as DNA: TGTGCCAGCAGCGTATACCCGGACAGTTCCTCTGGGGCCAACGTCCTGACTTTC. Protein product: CASSVYPDSSSGANVLTF. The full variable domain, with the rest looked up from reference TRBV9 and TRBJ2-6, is DSGVTQTPKHLITATGQRVTLRCSPRSGDLSVYWYQQSLDQGLQFLIQYYNGEERAKGNILERFSAQQFPDLHSELNLSSLELGDSALYFCASSVYPDSSSGANVLTFGAGSRLTVL.

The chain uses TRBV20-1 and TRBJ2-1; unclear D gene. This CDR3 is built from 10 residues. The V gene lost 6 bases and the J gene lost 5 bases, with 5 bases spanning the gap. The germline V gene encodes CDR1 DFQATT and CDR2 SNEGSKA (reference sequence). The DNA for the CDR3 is TGCAGTGCCCATCACAATGAGCAGTTCTTC. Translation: CSAHHNEQFF.

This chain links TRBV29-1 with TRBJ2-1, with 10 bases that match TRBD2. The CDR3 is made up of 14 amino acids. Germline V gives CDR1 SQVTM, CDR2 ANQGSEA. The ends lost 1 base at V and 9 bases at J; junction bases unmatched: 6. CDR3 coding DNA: TGCAGCGTTGAAGGGCTAGCGGGAGACTTTGAGCAGTTCTTC. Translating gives CSVEGLAGDFEQFF.

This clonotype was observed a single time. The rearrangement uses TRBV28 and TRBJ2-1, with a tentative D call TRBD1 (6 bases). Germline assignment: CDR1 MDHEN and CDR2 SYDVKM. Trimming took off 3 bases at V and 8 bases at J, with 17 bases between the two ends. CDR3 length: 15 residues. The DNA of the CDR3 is TGTGCCAGCAGTTTCCAACAGGGTAGCTTCCATGAGCAGTTCTTC. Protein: CASSFQQGSFHEQFF.

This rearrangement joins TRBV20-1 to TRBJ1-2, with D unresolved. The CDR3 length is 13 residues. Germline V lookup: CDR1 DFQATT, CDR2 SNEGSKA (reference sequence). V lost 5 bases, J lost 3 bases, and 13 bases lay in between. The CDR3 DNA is TGCAGTGCTGAGGACCCCGGTGACTATGGCTACACCTTC. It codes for CSAEDPGDYGYTF.

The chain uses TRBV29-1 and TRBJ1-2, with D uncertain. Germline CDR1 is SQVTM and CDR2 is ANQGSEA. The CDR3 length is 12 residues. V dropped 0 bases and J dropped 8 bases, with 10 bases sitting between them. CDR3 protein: CSVEEGLKGYTF. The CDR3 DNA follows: TGCAGCGTTGAAGAGGGGTTAAAAGGCTACACCTTC.

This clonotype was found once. CDR3 nucleotide sequence: TGTGCCAGCAGCTTGGGGACCTCCTCAGGGGCAGATACGCAGTATTTT. Encoded protein: CASSLGTSSGADTQYF. The chain links TRBV5-4 to TRBJ2-3, with D possibly matching TRBD1 (6 bases). The germline V gene encodes CDR1 SGHNT and CDR2 YYREEE (reference sequence). This CDR3 spans 16 amino acids. The germline V and J ends were trimmed by 0 bases and 4 bases, with 15 bases remaining between them.

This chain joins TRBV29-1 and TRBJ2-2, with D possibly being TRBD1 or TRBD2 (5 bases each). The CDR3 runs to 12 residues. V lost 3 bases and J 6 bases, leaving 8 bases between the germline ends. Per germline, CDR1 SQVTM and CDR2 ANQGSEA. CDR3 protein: CSVERGPGELFF. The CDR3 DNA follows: TGCAGCGTTGAGAGGGGTCCCGGGGAGCTGTTTTTT.

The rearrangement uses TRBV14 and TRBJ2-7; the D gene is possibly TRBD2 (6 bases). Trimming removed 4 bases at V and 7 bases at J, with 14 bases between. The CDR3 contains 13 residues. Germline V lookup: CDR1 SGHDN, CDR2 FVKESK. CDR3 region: CASSPSGGGEQYF. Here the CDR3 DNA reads TGTGCCAGCAGCCCCTCCGGTGGGGGGGAGCAGTACTTC.

CDR3 amino acids: CASSPSGLSYEQYF. CDR3 nucleotides: TGTGCCAGCAGCCCCTCGGGGCTATCCTACGAGCAGTACTTC. This sequence joins TRBV28 and TRBJ2-7; D tentatively fits TRBD1 or TRBD2 (5 bases each). Germline-derived CDR1 and CDR2 are MDHEN and SYDVKM. The CDR3 contains 14 residues. Trimming pared 6 bases from V and 1 base from J, leaving 13 bases between.

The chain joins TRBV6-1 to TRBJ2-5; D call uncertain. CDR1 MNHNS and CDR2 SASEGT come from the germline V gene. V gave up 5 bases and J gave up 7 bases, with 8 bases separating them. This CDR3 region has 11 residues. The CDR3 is CASSSTGTQYF. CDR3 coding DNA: TGTGCCAGCAGTTCGACGGGGACCCAGTACTTC.